One sample yielded the 5 T cell receptor beta chains listed below, sequenced in a study of Ad26.COV2.S vaccination and SARS-CoV-2 variants. Here immunoSEQ multiplex PCR was the method, and the copy in TCRdb shows in-frame clones only, minus some. The sample has around 450,000 clones; 80% to 90% are singletons. Indicated treatment: around 19 received Ad26.COV2.S at low or high dose, single or two shots; 5 received placebo; per-sample allocation not given. The samples date from day 63 after the first vaccine or placebo injection. Sequenced here: peripheral blood, sampled in a trial of Ad26.COV2.S vaccine versus placebo. The origin of the receptors is a person aged 18 to 59 who received the Ad26.COV2.S COVID-19 vaccine or a placebo.

The chain is built from TRBV5-6 and TRBJ2-5, with 10 nucleotides matching TRBD2. CDR1 is SGHDT and CDR2 is YYEEEE in the germline V gene. The CDR3 consists of 17 residues. V was pared by 4 bases and J by 2 bases, with 11 bases of the junction left unmatched. In DNA form, the CDR3 reads TGTGCCAGCAGCGGGACTAGCGAGCGGGGGGGACAAGAGACCCAGTACTTC. Translating gives CASSGTSERGGQETQYF.

This chain joins TRBV28 and TRBJ2-7; 7 bases map to TRBD2. Germline values: CDR1 MDHEN, CDR2 SYDVKM. CDR3 size: 12 residues. V dropped 6 bases and J dropped 3; count of bases not matched to a gene: 2. CDR3 sequence: CASRSGIYEQYF. The CDR3 region has the DNA TGTGCCAGCAGGAGCGGGATCTACGAGCAGTACTTC.

The chain recombines TRBV7-9 with TRBJ1-2; tentative D call: TRBD1 (5 bases). The V gene's germline CDR1 is SEHNR and CDR2 FQNEAQ (reference sequence). The CDR3 length is 16 residues. V was clipped by 3 bases and J by 6 bases, with 20 bases between them. CDR3 region: CASSFQGPGLGHGYTF. The DNA of the CDR3 is TGTGCCAGCAGCTTCCAAGGTCCAGGGTTGGGTCATGGCTACACCTTC. The complete variable domain, with remaining parts taken from reference TRBV7-9 and TRBJ1-2, reads DTGVSQNPRHKITKRGQNVTFRCDPISEHNRLYWYRQTLGQGPEFLTYFQNEAQLEKSRLLSDRFSAERPKGSFSTLEIQRTEQGDSAMYLCASSFQGPGLGHGYTFGSGTRLTVV.

The chain has TRBV9 and TRBJ1-1; 10 nucleotides align to TRBD1. The CDR3 is made up of 14 amino acids. Unmatched junction bases numbered 4, after V lost 4 bases and J lost 4 bases. CDR1 SGDLS and CDR2 YYNGEE come from the germline V gene. The DNA for the CDR3 is TGTGCCAGCAGCTTGCGGACAGGGGGCACTGAAGCTTTCTTT. Protein product: CASSLRTGGTEAFF.

The rearrangement uses TRBV27 and TRBJ1-2; TRBD1 matches 7 bases. Per germline, CDR1 MNHEY and CDR2 SMNVEV (reference sequence). This CDR3 is 15 amino acids long. J lost 2 bases, V lost 6 bases, and 9 bases had no gene match. The CDR3 spells CASSLTGVLNYGYTF. Here the CDR3 DNA reads TGTGCCAGCAGCCTAACAGGGGTCCTAAACTATGGCTACACCTTC.